Reported below is one T cell receptor beta chain. This sample is part of a study of blood T cell repertoires in COVID-19. The overall study: Specimens from acute and convalescent COVID-19 originated in the United States, Italy and Spain. Sources were T cells, B-cell-depleted T cells, or PBMCs; the material itself was cDNA or gDNA.

Per the original data handling: Nucleated cell counts were estimated from reference gene primer amplification. Using immunoSEQ multiplex PCR, the repertoire was profiled, and TCRdb retains in-frame clones only, with some absent. That table furnishes V, J and clone size, whereas the DNA furnished D and trimming. The table has around 22,000 clones, about 87% seen once; the top ten hold around 25%. Germline V gene lookup returns CDR1 SNHLY and CDR2 FYNNEI. There are 15 residues in the CDR3. The ends lost 5 bases at V and 6 bases at J; junction bases unmatched: 9. This clonotype was obtained from a human donor with active COVID-19. The donor label of this sample is uncertain. This rearrangement joins TRBV2 to TRBJ1-2; 10 nucleotides agree with TRBD1. The sample was peripheral blood. The CDR3 here is CASSLRQGAMDGYTF. Here the CDR3 DNA reads TGTGCCAGCAGTCTGAGACAGGGGGCAATGGATGGCTACACCTTC.